The 27 T cell receptor beta chains below all came from one sample that was sequenced in a study of cytomegalovirus exposure and HLA in healthy donors. The table came from immunoSEQ multiplex PCR; TCRdb's copy has only in-frame clones and leaves some out. The sample shows 150,000 to 200,000 clones, around 84% of them seen only once. Sequenced sample: PBMCs. These receptors originate from a man between 18 and 35 years old in good health and CMV-seropositive.

The chain couples TRBV29-1 to TRBJ2-2; 8 nucleotides match TRBD1. J lost 3 bases, V lost 8 bases, and 8 bases had no gene match. This CDR3 contains 14 residues. Germline CDR1 and CDR2: SQVTM and ANQGSEA. This chain's CDR3 is CSSSGQDHTGELFF. Written as DNA, the CDR3 is TGCAGCAGCTCGGGACAGGACCACACCGGGGAGCTGTTTTTT.

This clone appeared a few times. V is TRBV30 and J is TRBJ1-6; TRBD1 matches at 8 bases. The germline CDR1 and CDR2 sequences are GTSNPN and SVGIG (reference sequence). CDR3 length equals 16 residues. Trimming took 2 bases from V and 7 from J; bases not matched to a gene: 10. The CDR3 region is CAWSQGRTGGNSPLHF. In DNA, the CDR3 is TGTGCCTGGAGTCAGGGGCGAACAGGGGGGAATTCACCCCTCCACTTT.

The chain carries TRBV12-2 and TRBJ1-1; the DNA was not used to check the table's D call, TRBD1. TRBV12-2 is annotated as a pseudogene. The CDR3 consists of 17 residues. The CDR3 nucleotides are TGTGCAAGTCGCTTAACGGAAAGAAGGGGCAGGAACACTGAAGCTTTCTTT. Protein sequence: CASRLTERRGRNTEAFF.

The CDR3: CASSETGPRYEQYF. The DNA of the CDR3 is TGTGCCAGCAGCGAGACAGGTCCACGATACGAGCAGTACTTC. The chain joins TRBV7-9 to TRBJ2-7, with D maybe TRBD1 (6 bases). The CDR3 totals 14 residues. Per germline, CDR1 SEHNR and CDR2 FQNEAQ (reference sequence). The V and J ends lost 5 bases and 4 bases respectively, with 15 bases between them.

The chain joins TRBV28 to TRBJ1-1; D is uncertain. V lost 8 bases and J lost 3, with 16 bases in between. CDR1 is MDHEN, CDR2 SYDVKM, per germline. The CDR3 is made up of 14 amino acids. The CDR3 reads CASQPGPGDTEAFF. The DNA for the CDR3 is TGTGCCAGCCAGCCAGGCCCCGGGGACACTGAAGCTTTCTTT.

The DNA for the CDR3 is TGTGCCACCAGCACTAGAAGGAACACTGAAGCTTTCTTT. Its translation: CATSTRRNTEAFF. V is TRBV15 and J is TRBJ1-1; D gene ambiguous. Trimming cost V 4 bases and J 1 base, with 7 bases left between them. The CDR3 runs 13 residues. Germline CDR1 is LNHNV and CDR2 is YYDKDF (reference sequence).

This clone was recorded only once. The chain carries TRBV6-1 and TRBJ2-3, with a possible D match to TRBD2 (6 bases). This CDR3 region has 17 residues. Per the germline V gene, CDR1 is MNHNS and CDR2 is SASEGT. V lost 4 bases and J lost 0, with 17 bases in between. CDR3 sequence reads: CASSGRVGLASTDTQYF. The CDR3 nucleotides are TGTGCCAGCAGTGGGAGGGTGGGGTTGGCTAGCACAGATACGCAGTATTTT.

The CDR3 bases are TGTGCCAGCAGTTTATCGGGGGGCACTGAAGCTTTCTTT. Translated: CASSLSGGTEAFF. This chain connects TRBV28 to TRBJ1-1; a possible D gene is TRBD1 (5 bases). From germline, CDR1 is MDHEN and CDR2 SYDVKM. The length of the CDR3 is 13 residues. V lost 1 base to trimming and J lost 4 bases, with 7 bases between them.

The chain links TRBV10-3 to TRBJ2-1; D possibly corresponds to TRBD1 (5 bases). In germline, CDR1 is ENHRY, CDR2 SYGVKD. The CDR3 is made up of 14 amino acids. V lost 3 bases and J 5 bases, leaving 11 bases between the germline ends. The CDR3 coding sequence is TGTGCCATCAGTGAAAGGGGAATCAACAATGAGCAGTTCTTC. This sequence encodes CAISERGINNEQFF.

The rearrangement links TRBV30 to TRBJ1-5, with unresolved D. The V and J ends lost 3 bases and 0 bases respectively, with 15 bases between them. CDR1 and CDR2 from the germline V gene are GTSNPN and SVGIG (reference sequence). CDR3 length: 16 amino acids. CDR3 sequence reads: CAWSNGGPNSNQPQHF. In nucleotides, the CDR3 is TGTGCCTGGAGCAACGGAGGTCCAAATAGCAATCAGCCCCAGCATTTT.

The rearrangement links TRBV28 to TRBJ1-5, with D possibly TRBD1 on 5 matching bases. This CDR3 spans 14 amino acids. V lost 2 bases to trimming and J lost 3 bases, with 8 bases between them. Germline loops: CDR1 MDHEN, CDR2 SYDVKM. CDR3 residues: CASSLGGTNQPQHF. For the CDR3, the DNA is TGTGCCAGCAGTTTAGGGGGGACCAATCAGCCCCAGCATTTT.

The chain combines TRBV5-1 with TRBJ2-7, with D tentatively TRBD1 (5 bases). The CDR3 is 16 amino acids. Germline V gene sequence: CDR1 SGHRS, CDR2 YFSETQ. The germline V and J ends were trimmed by 0 bases and 0 bases, with 13 bases remaining between them. The CDR3 is CASSLGVGASSYEQYF. The CDR3 DNA follows: TGCGCCAGCAGCTTGGGCGTTGGGGCCAGCTCCTACGAGCAGTACTTC. The whole variable domain, remainder taken from reference TRBV5-1 and TRBJ2-7, is KAGVTQTPRYLIKTRGQQVTLSCSPISGHRSVSWYQQTPGQGLQFLFEYFSETQRNKGNFPGRFSGRQFSNSRSEMNVSTLELGDSALYLCASSLGVGASSYEQYFGPGTRLTVT.

The chain carries TRBV30 and TRBJ2-2, with 7 nucleotides matching TRBD1. J gave up 5 bases and V 2 bases, and 8 bases lay outside the gene matches. The CDR3 runs 15 residues. Looked up from germline, CDR1 is GTSNPN and CDR2 is SVGIG (reference sequence). CDR3 sequence (DNA): TGTGCCTGGAGTCTCCGGGACAGATTTACCGGGGAGCTGTTTTTT. Translation gives CAWSLRDRFTGELFF.

The gene calls are TRBV19 and TRBJ2-7, with TRBD2 matching over 12 bases. The germline CDR1 and CDR2 sequences are LNHDA and SQIVND (reference sequence). Germline trimming cut 2 bases from V and 0 bases from J; bases unmatched to any gene: 8. The CDR3 spans 18 residues. The CDR3 DNA reads as TGTGCCAGTAGTATATCGACTAGCGGGAGTTTCGGCTCCTACGAGCAGTACTTC. It yields the protein CASSISTSGSFGSYEQYF.

The V call is TRBV2, the J call TRBJ1-4; D might be TRBD1 (5 bases). CDR1 and CDR2 from the germline V gene are SNHLY and FYNNEI. CDR3 length: 15 amino acids. Trimming shortened V by 6 bases and J by 3 bases, and 14 bases separated the two germline ends. In DNA form, the CDR3 reads TGTGCCAGCAGGGCGCTGGACACGGCTAATGAAAAACTGTTTTTT. Amino acids: CASRALDTANEKLFF.

This clone was recorded once. The V call is TRBV30, the J call TRBJ1-3; D uncertain. Germline CDR1 GTSNPN, CDR2 SVGIG (reference sequence). This CDR3 spans 14 amino acids. The V and J ends lost 3 bases and 0 bases respectively, with 9 bases between them. The CDR3 protein is CAWSSVISGNTIYF. CDR3 DNA sequence: TGTGCCTGGAGCTCAGTAATCTCTGGAAACACCATATATTTT.

This CDR3 is CSTDRGRETQYF. Written as DNA, the CDR3 is TGCAGCACGGACAGGGGGCGTGAGACCCAGTACTTC. This chain links TRBV29-1 with TRBJ2-5, with 11 positions matching TRBD1. V dropped 8 bases and J dropped 5; count of bases not matched to a gene: 4. The CDR3 runs to 12 residues. Germline CDR1 reads SQVTM; CDR2 reads ANQGSEA.

The chain has TRBV10-1 and TRBJ1-1; possibly TRBD1 for D (6 bases). Germline lookup yields CDR1 WNHNN and CDR2 SYGVQD (reference sequence). The CDR3 totals 15 residues. Trimming took 8 bases from V and 4 from J, leaving 20 bases between them. CDR3 residues: CASLGRGQTGTEAFF. DNA for the CDR3: TGCGCCAGCTTAGGTAGAGGACAGACGGGCACTGAAGCTTTCTTT.

This clone appeared once. For the CDR3, the DNA is TGTGCCAGCAGCTGGCCGACGACAGGGGTGGAGACCCAGTACTTC. Protein sequence: CASSWPTTGVETQYF. The gene calls are TRBV7-9 and TRBJ2-5, with TRBD1 matching 8 bases. The CDR3 is 15 residues long. J gave up 5 bases and V 4 bases, and 9 bases lay outside the gene matches. Germline values: CDR1 SEHNR, CDR2 FQNEAQ (reference sequence).

The table lists this clone with a few counts. V usage is TRBV30 and J usage is TRBJ1-2; 8 nucleotides agree with TRBD1. Germline V gene sequence: CDR1 GTSNPN, CDR2 SVGIG (reference sequence). Unmatched junction bases numbered 13, after V lost 5 bases and J lost 8 bases. CDR3 length: 14 residues. The CDR3 DNA is TGTGCCTGGCAAATACCGGGACAGGCGATAGGCTACACCTTC. It is translated as CAWQIPGQAIGYTF.

The V gene is TRBV6-6, the J gene TRBJ2-2; TRBD1 matches at 11 bases. The trim removed 6 bases at V and 6 bases at J, leaving 6 bases unmatched. Germline V gene sequence: CDR1 MNHNY, CDR2 SVGAGI (reference sequence). The CDR3 loop spans 15 amino acids. The CDR3 nucleotides read TGTGCCAGCAGCCGCGGACAGGGGGCGTCCGGGGAGCTGTTTTTT. Translation gives CASSRGQGASGELFF.

This sequence joins TRBV27 and TRBJ1-6, with D possibly being TRBD1 (6 bases). The germline V and J ends were trimmed by 3 bases and 13 bases, with 16 bases remaining between them. The CDR3 length is 14 residues. In germline, CDR1 is MNHEY, CDR2 SMNVEV (reference sequence). The CDR3 spells CASSFKGDIAPLHF. The CDR3 coding sequence is TGTGCCAGCAGTTTTAAAGGGGACATTGCGCCCCTCCACTTT.

The chain recombines TRBV28 with TRBJ1-4; maybe TRBD1 (5 bases). CDR3 length: 17 residues. In germline, CDR1 is MDHEN, CDR2 SYDVKM. The V end was cut by 5 bases, the J end by 3 bases, with 19 bases between. The CDR3 loop reads CASSATDRAFPNEKLFF. In nucleotides, the CDR3 is TGTGCCAGCAGTGCGACAGACAGAGCTTTCCCTAATGAAAAACTGTTTTTT.

V is TRBV28 and J is TRBJ2-5, with D perhaps TRBD2 (5 bases). The CDR3 is made up of 15 amino acids. The V gene lost 7 bases and the J gene lost 1 base, with 16 bases spanning the gap. Germline CDR1 MDHEN, CDR2 SYDVKM. In nucleotides, the CDR3 is TGTGCCAGCAAGAGGGCGGAGGAGACCCAAGAGACCCAGTACTTC. Amino acids: CASKRAEETQETQYF.

The chain uses TRBV5-1 and TRBJ2-3; TRBD2 aligns across 7 bases. Germline CDR1 reads SGHRS; CDR2 reads YFSETQ. The V gene end was trimmed by 2 bases and the J gene end by 3 bases; junction bases not matched to a gene: 12. The CDR3 is 17 residues long. CDR3 sequence (DNA): TGCGCCAGCAGCTTCAGCCCTCTAGCGGAGTTAACAGATACGCAGTATTTT. It codes for CASSFSPLAELTDTQYF.

The chain is built from TRBV7-9 and TRBJ2-5; D is undetermined. Germline values: CDR1 SEHNR, CDR2 FQNEAQ (reference sequence). The CDR3 is 13 amino acids. V lost 7 bases to trimming and J lost 3 bases, with 12 bases between them. The CDR3 loop is CASILTGEETQYF. Here the CDR3 DNA reads TGTGCCAGCATCCTGACTGGAGAAGAGACCCAGTACTTC.

This clone showed up just once. The V gene is TRBV7-8, the J gene TRBJ2-5; possible D gene TRBD2, 6 bases. The CDR3 runs 16 residues. The germline V and J ends were trimmed by 4 bases and 2 bases, with 17 bases remaining between them. Germline assignment: CDR1 SGHVS and CDR2 FQNEAQ. In DNA, the CDR3 is TGTGCCAGCAGCTCTAGGGTAGCCGGGACTCAAGAGACCCAGTACTTC. Protein product: CASSSRVAGTQETQYF.